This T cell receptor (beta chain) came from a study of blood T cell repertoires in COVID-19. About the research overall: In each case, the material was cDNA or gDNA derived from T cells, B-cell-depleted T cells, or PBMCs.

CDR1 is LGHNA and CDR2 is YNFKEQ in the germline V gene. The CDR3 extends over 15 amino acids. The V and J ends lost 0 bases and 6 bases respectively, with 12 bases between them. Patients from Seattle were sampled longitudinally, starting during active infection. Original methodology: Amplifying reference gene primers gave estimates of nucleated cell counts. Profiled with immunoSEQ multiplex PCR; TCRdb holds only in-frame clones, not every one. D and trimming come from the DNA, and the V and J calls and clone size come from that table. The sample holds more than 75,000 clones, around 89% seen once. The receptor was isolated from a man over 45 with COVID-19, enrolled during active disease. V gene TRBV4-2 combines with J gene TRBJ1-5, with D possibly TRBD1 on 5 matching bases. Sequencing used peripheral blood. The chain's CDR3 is CASSQEDGGSQPQHF. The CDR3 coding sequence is TGTGCCAGCAGCCAAGAGGACGGGGGTAGTCAGCCCCAGCATTTT.